Reported below is one TCR beta chain. What it binds is not known. Sequencing was performed with immunoSEQ multiplex PCR; in TCRdb, only in-frame clones are kept and a portion is missing. This table has about 42,000 clones, 65% to 80% appearing once. This entry belongs to a study of neoadjuvant anti-PD-1 for oral cavity cancer. Study findings and constraints: PBMC Gini-index clonality exceeded responders' in non-responders post-nivolumab.

V gave up 7 bases and J gave up 3 bases, with 19 bases separating them. Germline V CDR1 and CDR2: MDHEN, SYDVKM. This CDR3 comprises 16 residues. The time point is: after neoadjuvant nivolumab, at surgical resection. The genes are TRBV28 and TRBJ1-5; D is perhaps TRBD1 (6 bases). This clonotype originated in a person aged 35-79 years with oral cavity squamous cell carcinoma. The source material was PBMCs, sampled after nivolumab (anti-PD-1) treatment. CDR3 bases: TGTGCCAGCAAACCCAGGGACATGAGTTTCAATCAGCCCCAGCATTTT. Translating gives CASKPRDMSFNQPQHF.